A single sample gave rise to the 15 T cell receptor beta chains below, sequenced in a study of cytomegalovirus exposure and HLA in healthy donors. PCR was performed using 60 Vbeta and 13 Jbeta primers. This table comes from immunoSEQ multiplex PCR, and its TCRdb copy is limited to in-frame clones, with some not included. Its clone listing holds 100,000 to 150,000 clones. The source material was PBMCs. These receptors originate from a man younger than 35 in good health and CMV-seronegative.

This chain links TRBV5-1 with TRBJ2-2; 10 bases line up with TRBD2. Germline lookup yields CDR1 SGHRS and CDR2 YFSETQ. After removal of 2 bases from V and 3 bases from J, the junction contained 10 bases not matched to a gene. The CDR3 has 18 amino acids. The CDR3 here is CASSFSPAGGPDTGELFF. In nucleotides, the CDR3 is TGCGCCAGCAGCTTCTCCCCAGCGGGAGGGCCCGACACCGGGGAGCTGTTTTTT.

V gene TRBV9 combines with J gene TRBJ2-5; tentative D call: TRBD2 (6 bases). Trimming shortened V by 2 bases and J by 1 base, and 9 bases separated the two germline ends. Germline CDR1 is SGDLS and CDR2 is YYNGEE. There are 14 residues in the CDR3. DNA of the CDR3: TGTGCCAGCAGCGTCCGGGACTTCCAAGAGACCCAGTACTTC. This sequence encodes CASSVRDFQETQYF.

V and J are TRBV27 and TRBJ1-5; TRBD1 is a possible D gene (5 bases). Per germline, CDR1 MNHEY and CDR2 SMNVEV (reference sequence). V lost 7 bases, J lost 11 bases, and 18 bases lay in between. This CDR3 contains 13 residues. The CDR3 DNA reads TGTGCCAGCAAGGAGTGGCCGCGGGGGGCCCAGCATTTT. Translating gives CASKEWPRGAQHF.

The rearrangement uses TRBV5-4 and TRBJ2-7; 9 positions match TRBD2. The CDR3 runs 15 residues. Germline values: CDR1 SGHNT, CDR2 YYREEE (reference sequence). V lost 0 bases to trimming and J lost 1 base; unmatched junction nucleotides: 2. CDR3 nucleotide sequence: TGTGCCAGCAGCTTGGGCACTAGCGGGTCCTACGAGCAGTACTTC. Translation gives CASSLGTSGSYEQYF.

The J gene is TRBJ1-6, the V gene TRBV19; possible D gene TRBD1, 6 bases. Germline CDR1 LNHDA, CDR2 SQIVND (reference sequence). The CDR3 runs 15 residues. Deletions cut 1 base from V and 9 bases from J, with 13 bases between. The chain's CDR3 is CASSIGDRSSSPLHF. The CDR3, as DNA: TGTGCCAGTAGTATAGGTGACAGGTCCAGTTCACCCCTCCACTTT.

The chain carries TRBV27 and TRBJ2-2; D is undetermined. The CDR3 length is 15 residues. Germline CDR1 reads MNHEY; CDR2 reads SMNVEV (reference sequence). The V and J ends lost 4 bases and 7 bases respectively, with 16 bases between them. In DNA, the CDR3 is TGTGCCAGCAGTTCACCGACTCGAGTCGGCGGGGAGCTGTTTTTT. Its translation: CASSSPTRVGGELFF.

The genes are TRBV7-9 and TRBJ2-7; D is undetermined. The CDR3 consists of 12 residues. CDR1 SEHNR and CDR2 FQNEAQ come from the germline V gene (reference sequence). Trimming left V 8 bases short and J 1 base short, with 9 bases between. The CDR3 here is CASARISYEQYF. DNA of the CDR3: TGTGCCAGCGCGAGGATATCCTACGAGCAGTACTTC.

This rearrangement joins TRBV5-4 to TRBJ2-5; D not certain. This CDR3 spans 12 amino acids. Germline CDR1 reads SGHNT; CDR2 reads YYREEE (reference sequence). With 2 bases removed from V and 5 bases from J, the gap between germline ends came to 7 bases. The CDR3 nucleotides are TGTGCCAGCAGCTTACGTGCGGAGACCCAGTACTTC. Its protein product is CASSLRAETQYF. The full variable domain, rest sourced from reference TRBV5-4 and TRBJ2-5, is ETGVTQSPTHLIKTRGQQVTLRCSSQSGHNTVSWYQQALGQGPQFIFQYYREEENGRGNFPPRFSGLQFPNYSSELNVNALELDDSALYLCASSLRAETQYFGPGTRLLVL.

This chain links TRBV29-1 with TRBJ1-1, with 7 nucleotides matching TRBD1. This CDR3 region has 14 residues. V dropped 6 bases and J dropped 1; count of bases not matched to a gene: 8. Per the germline V gene, CDR1 is SQVTM and CDR2 is ANQGSEA. CDR3 sequence reads: CSVTPQGRNTEAFF. The CDR3 nucleotides are TGCAGCGTGACCCCACAGGGGCGGAACACTGAAGCTTTCTTT.

V and J are TRBV19 and TRBJ1-1; no clear D. The germline V gene has CDR1 LNHDA and CDR2 SQIVND (reference sequence). The CDR3 runs 13 residues. V was shortened by 3 bases and J by 8 bases, with 13 bases between the two germline ends. CDR3 loop: CASSILEMAEAFF. Here the CDR3 DNA reads TGTGCCAGTAGTATCCTGGAGATGGCCGAAGCTTTCTTT.

The chain recombines TRBV6-1 with TRBJ1-2; the match to TRBD1 covers 7 bases. Trimming removed 6 bases from V and 2 bases from J; junction bases left unmatched: 9. The CDR3 totals 15 residues. Germline V CDR1 and CDR2: MNHNS, SASEGT. DNA of the CDR3: TGTGCCAGCAGGGCCCCCGGACAGGTCAACTATGGCTACACCTTC. Its protein is CASRAPGQVNYGYTF.

CDR3 in amino acids: CASSFRLVNEQYF. CDR3 nucleotide sequence: TGTGCCAGCAGTTTCCGACTAGTGAACGAGCAGTACTTC. The V call is TRBV28, the J call TRBJ2-7; perhaps TRBD2 as D (6 bases). In germline, CDR1 is MDHEN, CDR2 SYDVKM. The CDR3 runs to 13 residues. V dropped 3 bases and J dropped 5 bases, with 11 bases sitting between them. Drawing the rest from reference TRBV28 and TRBJ2-7, the complete variable domain is DVKVTQSSRYLVKRTGEKVFLECVQDMDHENMFWYRQDPGLGLRLIYFSYDVKMKEKGDIPEGYSVSREKKERFSLILESASTNQTSMYLCASSFRLVNEQYFGPGTRLTVT.

The rearrangement joins TRBV6-1 to TRBJ2-2; D is uncertain. Germline CDR1 and CDR2: MNHNS and SASEGT. Trimming shortened V by 4 bases and J by 2 bases, and 8 bases separated the two germline ends. The CDR3 is 14 amino acids. In DNA, the CDR3 is TGTGCCAGCAGTGTACAGATAAACACCGGGGAGCTGTTTTTT. Encoded protein: CASSVQINTGELFF.

The genes are TRBV25-1 and TRBJ1-3; possibly TRBD1 for D (6 bases). This CDR3 is built from 16 residues. The V and J ends lost 2 bases and 7 bases respectively, with 18 bases between them. From germline, CDR1 is MGHDK and CDR2 SYGVNS. The CDR3, as DNA: TGTGCCAGCAGTGAAGGTACAACAGGGTTCAGGAACACCATATATTTT. The encoded protein is CASSEGTTGFRNTIYF.

The J gene is TRBJ2-1, the V gene TRBV7-9, with D tentatively TRBD2 (5 bases). There are 13 residues in the CDR3. Trimming removed 5 bases at V and 3 bases at J, with 8 bases between. The germline V gene has CDR1 SEHNR and CDR2 FQNEAQ (reference sequence). The CDR3 loop is CASSPRDYNEQFF. Here the CDR3 DNA reads TGTGCCAGCAGCCCCCGGGACTACAATGAGCAGTTCTTC. The full variable domain, in which reference TRBV7-9 and TRBJ2-1 provide the parts outside the CDR3, is DTGVSQNPRHKITKRGQNVTFRCDPISEHNRLYWYRQTLGQGPEFLTYFQNEAQLEKSRLLSDRFSAERPKGSFSTLEIQRTEQGDSAMYLCASSPRDYNEQFFGPGTRLTVL.